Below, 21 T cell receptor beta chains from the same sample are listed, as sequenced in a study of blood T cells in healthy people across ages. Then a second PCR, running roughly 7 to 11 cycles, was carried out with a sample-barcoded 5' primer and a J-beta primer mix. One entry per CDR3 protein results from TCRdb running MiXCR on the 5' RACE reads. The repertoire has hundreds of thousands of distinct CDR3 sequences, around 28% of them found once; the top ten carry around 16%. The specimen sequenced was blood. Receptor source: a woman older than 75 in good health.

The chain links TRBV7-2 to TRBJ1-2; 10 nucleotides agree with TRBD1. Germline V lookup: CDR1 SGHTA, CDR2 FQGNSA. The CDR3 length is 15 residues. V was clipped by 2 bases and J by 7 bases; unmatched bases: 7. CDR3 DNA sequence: TGTGCCAGCAGCTTAAGGGACAGGGGACGGTCTGGCTACACCTTC. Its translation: CASSLRDRGRSGYTF.

The CDR3 bases are TGTGCCAGCAGCCCACAGGAGCTGAACACTGAAGCTTTCTTT. Its protein product is CASSPQELNTEAFF. The J gene is TRBJ1-1, the V gene TRBV3-1; D is perhaps TRBD1 (5 bases). V shed 4 bases and J shed 0 bases, with 9 bases lying between them. The CDR3 length is 14 residues. Germline CDR1 and CDR2: LGHDT and YNNKEL (reference sequence).

DNA of the CDR3: TGTGCCAGCAGCCAACTCAATGACTTGGCCTACGAGCAGTACTTC. Translation gives CASSQLNDLAYEQYF. This chain joins TRBV4-2 and TRBJ2-7; no clear D gene. Trimming cost V 2 bases and J 2 bases, with 13 bases left between them. There are 15 residues in the CDR3. The germline V gene encodes CDR1 LGHNA and CDR2 YNFKEQ.

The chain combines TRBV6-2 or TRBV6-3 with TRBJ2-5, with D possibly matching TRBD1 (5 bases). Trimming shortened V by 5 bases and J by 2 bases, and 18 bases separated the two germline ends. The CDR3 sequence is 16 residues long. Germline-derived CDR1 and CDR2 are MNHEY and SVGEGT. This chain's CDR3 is CASSRAIGVVQETQYF. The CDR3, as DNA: TGTGCCAGCAGTCGCGCCATAGGGGTGGTTCAAGAGACCCAGTACTTC.

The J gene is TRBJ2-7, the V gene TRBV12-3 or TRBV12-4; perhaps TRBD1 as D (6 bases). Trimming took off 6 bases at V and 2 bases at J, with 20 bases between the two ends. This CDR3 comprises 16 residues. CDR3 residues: CASSSTPRGSPYEQYF. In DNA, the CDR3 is TGTGCCAGCAGCTCCACCCCCAGGGGTAGCCCCTACGAGCAGTACTTC.

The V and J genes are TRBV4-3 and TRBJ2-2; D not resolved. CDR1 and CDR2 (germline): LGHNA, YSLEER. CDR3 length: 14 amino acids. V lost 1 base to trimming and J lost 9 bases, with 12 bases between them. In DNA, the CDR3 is TGCGCCAGCAGCCAAGCCCCTTCGCCCAGGGAGCTGTTTTTT. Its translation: CASSQAPSPRELFF.

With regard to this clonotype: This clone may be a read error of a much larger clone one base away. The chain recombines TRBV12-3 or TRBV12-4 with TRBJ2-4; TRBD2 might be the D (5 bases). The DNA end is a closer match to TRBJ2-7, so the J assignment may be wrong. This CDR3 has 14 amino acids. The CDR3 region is CASNLGQLDYEQYF. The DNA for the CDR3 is TGTGCCAGCAATTTAGGGCAACTAGACTACGAGCAGTACTTC.

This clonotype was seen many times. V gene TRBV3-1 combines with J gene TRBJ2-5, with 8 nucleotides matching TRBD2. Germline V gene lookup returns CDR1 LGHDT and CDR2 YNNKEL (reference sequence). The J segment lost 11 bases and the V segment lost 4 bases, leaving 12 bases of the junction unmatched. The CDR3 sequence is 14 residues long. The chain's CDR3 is CASSPQRGLVEQYF. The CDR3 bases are TGTGCCAGCAGCCCGCAGCGGGGGCTGGTTGAGCAGTACTTC.

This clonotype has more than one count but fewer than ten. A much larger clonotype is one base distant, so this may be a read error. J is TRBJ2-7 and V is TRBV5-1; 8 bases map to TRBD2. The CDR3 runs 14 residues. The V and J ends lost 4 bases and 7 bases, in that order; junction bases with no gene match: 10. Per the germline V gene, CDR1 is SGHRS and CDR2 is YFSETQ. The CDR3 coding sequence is TGCGCCAGCAGCGTGCGGGGGGTCTACAATGAGCAGTACTTC. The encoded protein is CASSVRGVYNEQYF.

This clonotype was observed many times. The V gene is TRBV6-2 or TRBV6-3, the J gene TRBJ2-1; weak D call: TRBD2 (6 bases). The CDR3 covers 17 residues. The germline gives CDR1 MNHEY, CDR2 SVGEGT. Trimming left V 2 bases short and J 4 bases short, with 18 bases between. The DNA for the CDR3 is TGTGCCAGCAGTTACGCCATTGGGGGACTCAGTTACAATGAGCAGTTCTTC. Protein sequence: CASSYAIGGLSYNEQFF.

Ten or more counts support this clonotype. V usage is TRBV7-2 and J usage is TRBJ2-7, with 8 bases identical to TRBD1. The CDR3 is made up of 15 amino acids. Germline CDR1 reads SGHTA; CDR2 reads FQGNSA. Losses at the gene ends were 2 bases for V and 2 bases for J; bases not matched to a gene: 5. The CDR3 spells CASSLKGQATYEQYF. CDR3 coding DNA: TGTGCCAGCAGCTTAAAGGGACAGGCAACCTACGAGCAGTACTTC.

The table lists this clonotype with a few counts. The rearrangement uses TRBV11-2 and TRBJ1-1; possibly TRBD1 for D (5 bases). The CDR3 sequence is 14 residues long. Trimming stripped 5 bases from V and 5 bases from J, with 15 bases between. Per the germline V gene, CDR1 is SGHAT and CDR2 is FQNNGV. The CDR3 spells CASSVAGERTEAFF. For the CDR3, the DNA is TGTGCCAGCAGCGTGGCGGGGGAAAGAACTGAAGCTTTCTTT.

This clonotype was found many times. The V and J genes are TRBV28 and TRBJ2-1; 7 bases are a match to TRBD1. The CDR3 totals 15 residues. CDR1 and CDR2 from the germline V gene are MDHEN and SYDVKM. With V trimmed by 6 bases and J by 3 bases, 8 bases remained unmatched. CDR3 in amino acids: CASSTQGPHYNEQFF. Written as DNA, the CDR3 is TGTGCCAGCAGCACACAGGGGCCCCACTACAATGAGCAGTTCTTC.

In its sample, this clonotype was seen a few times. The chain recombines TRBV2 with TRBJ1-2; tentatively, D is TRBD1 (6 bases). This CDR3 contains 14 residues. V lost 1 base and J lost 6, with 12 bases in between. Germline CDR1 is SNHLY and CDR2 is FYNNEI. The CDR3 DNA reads TGTGCCAGCAGTGAAGAGCAGGGGTGGGATGGCTACACCTTC. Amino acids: CASSEEQGWDGYTF.

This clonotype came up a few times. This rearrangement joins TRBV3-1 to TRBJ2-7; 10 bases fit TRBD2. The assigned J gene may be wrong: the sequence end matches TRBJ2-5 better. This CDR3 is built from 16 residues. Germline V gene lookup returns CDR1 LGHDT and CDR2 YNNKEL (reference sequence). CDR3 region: CASSLSSGGAFGTQYF. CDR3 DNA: TGTGCCAGCAGCCTTTCTAGCGGGGGAGCCTTTGGGACCCAGTACTTC.

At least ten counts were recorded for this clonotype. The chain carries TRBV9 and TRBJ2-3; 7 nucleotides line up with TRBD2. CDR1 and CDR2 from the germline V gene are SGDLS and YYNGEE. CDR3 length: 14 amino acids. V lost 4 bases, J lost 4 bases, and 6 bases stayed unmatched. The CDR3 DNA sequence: TGTGCCAGCAGCCCGTCGACTAGCTCAGATACGCAGTATTTT. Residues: CASSPSTSSDTQYF.

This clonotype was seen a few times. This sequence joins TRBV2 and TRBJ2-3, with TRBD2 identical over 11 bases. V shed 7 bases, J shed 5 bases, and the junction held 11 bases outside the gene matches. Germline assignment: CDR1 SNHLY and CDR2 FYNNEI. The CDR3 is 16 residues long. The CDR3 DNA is TGTGCCAGCATTCTGACTAGCGGGGTTGTTGGAGATACGCAGTATTTT. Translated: CASILTSGVVGDTQYF.

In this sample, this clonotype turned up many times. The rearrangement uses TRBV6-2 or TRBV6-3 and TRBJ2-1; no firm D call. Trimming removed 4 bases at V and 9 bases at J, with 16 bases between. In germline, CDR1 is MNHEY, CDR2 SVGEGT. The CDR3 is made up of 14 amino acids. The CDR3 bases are TGTGCCAGCAGTTCCCTCCCCCCAGCCGGTGAGCAGTTCTTC. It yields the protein CASSSLPPAGEQFF.

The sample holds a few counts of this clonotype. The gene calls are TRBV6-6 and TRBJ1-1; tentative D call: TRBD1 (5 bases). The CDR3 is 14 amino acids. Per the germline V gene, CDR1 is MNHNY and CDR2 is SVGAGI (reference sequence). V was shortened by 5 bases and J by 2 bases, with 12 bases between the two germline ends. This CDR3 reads CASSPAGGNTEAFF. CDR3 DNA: TGTGCCAGCAGTCCGGCCGGGGGAAACACTGAAGCTTTCTTT.

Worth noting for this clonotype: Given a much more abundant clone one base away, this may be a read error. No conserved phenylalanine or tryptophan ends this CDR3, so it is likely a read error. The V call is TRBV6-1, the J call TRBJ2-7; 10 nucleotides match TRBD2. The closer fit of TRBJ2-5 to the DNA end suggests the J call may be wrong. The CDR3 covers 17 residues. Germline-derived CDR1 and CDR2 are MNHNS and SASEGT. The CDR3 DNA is TGTGCCAGCAGTCTTACAGGACTAGCGGTAATGGTGGAGACCCAGTACTGC. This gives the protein CASSLTGLAVMVETQYC.

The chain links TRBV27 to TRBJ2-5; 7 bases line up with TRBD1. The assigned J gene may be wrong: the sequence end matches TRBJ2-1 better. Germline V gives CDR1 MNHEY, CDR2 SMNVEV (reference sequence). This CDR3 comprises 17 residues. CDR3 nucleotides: TGTGCCAGCAGTGCGACAGGGCGCTGGGTAGGCCAAGAGACCCAGTTCTTC. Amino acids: CASSATGRWVGQETQFF.